Below are 21 T cell receptor beta chains sequenced from a single sample in a study of T cell changes during pregnancy in multiple sclerosis. Sequencing was performed with immunoSEQ multiplex PCR; in TCRdb, only in-frame clones are kept and a portion is missing. The sample has some 41,000 clones, approximately 90% seen once. This material consisted of CD8+ T cells from peripheral blood mononuclear cells, taken in the first trimester of pregnancy. These receptors came from a female donor with multiple sclerosis, enrolled in a pregnancy study.

The V call is TRBV15, the J call TRBJ2-5; 7 bases match TRBD2. Germline CDR1 LNHNV, CDR2 YYDKDF (reference sequence). This CDR3 is built from 12 residues. V was pared by 9 bases and J by 0 bases, with 1 base of the junction left unmatched. In DNA, the CDR3 is TGTGCCACGCGGGGGAACCAAGAGACCCAGTACTTC. This translates into CATRGNQETQYF.

This sequence joins TRBV4-3 and TRBJ2-7; 12 bases match TRBD2. This CDR3 is 15 amino acids long. Losses at the gene ends were 4 bases for V and 3 bases for J; bases not matched to a gene: 4. In germline, CDR1 is LGHNA, CDR2 YSLEER. CDR3 protein: CASSLRTSGVYEQYF. The CDR3 bases are TGCGCCAGCAGCCTGAGGACTAGCGGGGTCTACGAGCAGTACTTC.

V and J are TRBV6-5 and TRBJ2-2; D uncertain. This CDR3 has 14 residues. CDR1 is MNHEY, CDR2 SVGAGI, per germline. Between the trimmed V and J ends, which lost 2 bases and 6 bases, there was a span of 10 bases. The CDR3 nucleotides read TGTGCCAGCAGTTACGTTACAGACGCCGGGGAGCTGTTTTTT. Its translation: CASSYVTDAGELFF.

This sequence joins TRBV4-3 and TRBJ2-7, with TRBD2 identical over 7 bases. The V segment lost 4 bases and the J segment 4 bases; nucleotides outside the gene matches: 4. Germline CDR1 reads LGHNA; CDR2 reads YSLEER. The CDR3 runs 13 residues. CDR3 in DNA: TGCGCCAGCAGCCCTCGGGGAGGGTACGAGCAGTACTTC. This translates into CASSPRGGYEQYF.

V and J are TRBV19 and TRBJ2-1; TRBD2 aligns across 12 bases. Germline V gene sequence: CDR1 LNHDA, CDR2 SQIVND (reference sequence). Trimming at V came to 7 bases and at J to 7 bases, leaving 5 bases not matched to a gene. The length of the CDR3 is 14 residues. The CDR3, as DNA: TGTGCCAGTAACCGCCTAGCGGGGGGGAATGAGCAGTTCTTC. It codes for CASNRLAGGNEQFF.

The V gene is TRBV4-3, the J gene TRBJ2-1, with D possibly matching TRBD2 (6 bases). Trimming left V 4 bases short and J 1 base short, with 20 bases between. There are 18 residues in the CDR3. Germline CDR1 reads LGHNA; CDR2 reads YSLEER. The CDR3 DNA sequence: TGCGCCAGCAGCCCTTCTAGCGCGGGGACCTTATCCTACAATGAGCAGTTCTTC. This gives the protein CASSPSSAGTLSYNEQFF.

This clone was recorded a few times. The rearrangement links TRBV9 to TRBJ2-7, with TRBD1 matching over 7 bases. The CDR3 runs to 14 residues. J lost 3 bases, V lost 4 bases, and 7 bases had no gene match. Germline V gene lookup returns CDR1 SGDLS and CDR2 YYNGEE. The CDR3 sequence: CASSLQGRDYEQYF. CDR3 DNA: TGTGCCAGCAGCTTACAGGGGCGAGACTACGAGCAGTACTTC.

V and J are TRBV14 and TRBJ2-7, with a weak D call TRBD1 (6 bases). Germline loops: CDR1 SGHDN, CDR2 FVKESK. The V end lost 3 bases, the J end lost 6 bases, and 12 bases lay between the germline ends. This CDR3 is 13 amino acids long. The CDR3, as DNA: TGTGCCAGCAGCCATTACAGGGTAGGCGAGCAGTACTTC. Translating gives CASSHYRVGEQYF. Together with reference TRBV14 and TRBJ2-7, the CDR3 gives the full variable domain: EAGVTQFPSHSVIEKGQTVTLRCDPISGHDNLYWYRRVMGKEIKFLLHFVKESKQDESGMPNNRFLAERTGGTYSTLKVQPAELEDSGVYFCASSHYRVGEQYFGPGTRLTVT.

J is TRBJ2-7 and V is TRBV5-4; D ambiguous. Looked up from germline, CDR1 is SGHNT and CDR2 is YYREEE (reference sequence). V was cut by 4 bases and J by 4 bases, with 9 bases left in between. This CDR3 has 12 amino acids. In nucleotides, the CDR3 is TGTGCCAGCAGCCCTGGAGCGTACGAGCAGTACTTC. Encoded protein: CASSPGAYEQYF. The entire variable domain, with the rest obtained from reference TRBV5-4 and TRBJ2-7, is as follows: ETGVTQSPTHLIKTRGQQVTLRCSSQSGHNTVSWYQQALGQGPQFIFQYYREEENGRGNFPPRFSGLQFPNYSSELNVNALELDDSALYLCASSPGAYEQYFGPGTRLTVT.

The chain uses TRBV6-5 and TRBJ2-1, with a weak D call TRBD2 (6 bases). V gave up 5 bases and J gave up 15 bases, with 14 bases separating them. Germline V gives CDR1 MNHEY, CDR2 SVGAGI. The CDR3 is made up of 11 amino acids. The CDR3 loop reads CASSTGGGLFF. The CDR3 region has the DNA TGTGCCAGCAGTACCGGCGGAGGGCTGTTCTTC.

J is TRBJ1-3 and V is TRBV27; no definite D call. CDR1 is MNHEY, CDR2 SMNVEV, per germline (reference sequence). The CDR3 runs 15 residues. Trimming cost V 0 bases and J 2 bases, with 8 bases left between them. CDR3 DNA: TGTGCCAGCAGTTTATCCCCAGTCCCTGGAAACACCATATATTTT. This gives the protein CASSLSPVPGNTIYF.

The chain employs TRBV5-6 and TRBJ1-1; D ambiguous. Trimming left V 0 bases short and J 4 bases short, with 10 bases between. Germline V gene data show CDR1 as SGHDT and CDR2 as YYEEEE. This CDR3 has 14 residues. CDR3 loop: CASSLVPGSTEAFF. CDR3 in DNA: TGTGCCAGCAGCTTGGTTCCGGGTTCCACTGAAGCTTTCTTT.

The CDR3 loop reads CASSQGTGGGDEQFF. The CDR3 DNA sequence: TGTGCCAGCAGCCAAGGGACGGGGGGTGGGGATGAGCAGTTCTTC. This chain links TRBV4-2 with TRBJ2-1; 7 bases fit TRBD2. Per germline, CDR1 LGHNA and CDR2 YNFKEQ. V shed 1 base and J 8 bases; nucleotides not matched to a gene: 8. The length of the CDR3 is 15 residues.

CDR3 sequence reads: CASSEAPISGRYQETQYF. The CDR3 nucleotides are TGTGCCAGCAGTGAAGCCCCGATATCCGGGAGGTACCAAGAGACCCAGTACTTC. The chain recombines TRBV2 with TRBJ2-5; 7 positions match TRBD2. V shed 0 bases, J shed 0 bases, and the junction held 10 bases outside the gene matches. Germline V gene data show CDR1 as SNHLY and CDR2 as FYNNEI. This CDR3 has 18 amino acids. The variable domain in full, completed from reference TRBV2 and TRBJ2-5, reads EPEVTQTPSHQVTQMGQEVILRCVPISNHLYFYWYRQILGQKVEFLVSFYNNEISEKSEIFDDQFSVERPDGSNFTLKIRSTKLEDSAMYFCASSEAPISGRYQETQYFGPGTRLLVL.

V is TRBV21-1 and J is TRBJ1-2; TRBD1, the table's D call, was not compared with the DNA. TRBV21-1 is classified as a pseudogene. The CDR3 has 15 amino acids. This CDR3 is CASNRGDTINYGYTF. The CDR3 region has the DNA TGTGCCAGCAATCGTGGGGACACAATTAACTATGGCTACACCTTC.

The chain is built from TRBV6-5 and TRBJ1-6; TRBD1 might be the D (6 bases). Per germline, CDR1 MNHEY and CDR2 SVGAGI. V was trimmed by 7 bases and J by 6 bases, leaving 10 bases between them. The CDR3 is 13 residues long. CDR3: CASTGQTNSPLHF. As DNA, the CDR3 is TGTGCCAGCACCGGACAGACTAATTCACCCCTCCACTTT.

The rearrangement uses TRBV9 and TRBJ1-3, with D tentatively TRBD1 (5 bases). Germline-derived CDR1 and CDR2 are SGDLS and YYNGEE. The CDR3 contains 17 residues. The V end lost 0 bases, the J end lost 0 bases, and 13 bases lay between the germline ends. CDR3 in amino acids: CASSVDRGGSSGNTIYF. The CDR3 bases are TGTGCCAGCAGCGTAGATCGGGGGGGGAGCTCTGGAAACACCATATATTTT. Supplemented by reference TRBV9 and TRBJ1-3, the full variable domain reads DSGVTQTPKHLITATGQRVTLRCSPRSGDLSVYWYQQSLDQGLQFLIQYYNGEERAKGNILERFSAQQFPDLHSELNLSSLELGDSALYFCASSVDRGGSSGNTIYFGEGSWLTVV.

CDR3 bases: TGTGCCAGCAGTGAAGGCAGGGGGGCCACTGAAGCTTTCTTT. This codes for CASSEGRGATEAFF. V is TRBV2 and J is TRBJ1-1; 7 positions agree with TRBD1. The CDR3 runs to 14 residues. The germline V gene encodes CDR1 SNHLY and CDR2 FYNNEI. V trimming: 1 base; J trimming: 4 bases; junction bases outside the gene matches: 3.

The V call is TRBV4-2, the J call TRBJ2-1, with TRBD2 matching 10 bases. The length of the CDR3 is 16 residues. With 0 bases clipped from V and 8 bases from J, the junction kept 7 bases outside the gene matches. From germline, CDR1 is LGHNA and CDR2 YNFKEQ. The CDR3 nucleotides are TGTGCCAGCAGCCAAGATTGGGAGCGGGGGGGCGATGAGCAGTTCTTC. Amino acid sequence: CASSQDWERGGDEQFF.

This clone appeared once. DNA of the CDR3: TGTGCCAGCAGTCGGGGACAGGGCGCATCAGATACGCAGTATTTT. Encoded protein: CASSRGQGASDTQYF. The V and J genes are TRBV5-8 and TRBJ2-3; TRBD1 aligns across 9 bases. CDR1 SGHTS and CDR2 YDEGEE come from the germline V gene. The CDR3 is 15 residues long. Trimming at V came to 5 bases and at J to 4 bases, leaving 8 bases not matched to a gene.

The V and J genes are TRBV29-1 and TRBJ2-7, with 9 bases that match TRBD2. The germline V gene encodes CDR1 SQVTM and CDR2 ANQGSEA. The CDR3 consists of 14 residues. J was trimmed by 3 bases and V by 4 bases; bases with no gene match: 7. In nucleotides, the CDR3 is TGCAGCGTTGCGGCGGGGGGGCGATTCTACGAGCAGTACTTC. This sequence encodes CSVAAGGRFYEQYF.